The 3 T cell receptor beta chains presented below share a single source sample, sequenced in a study of beta chain features in type 1 diabetes. Reverse transcribing all isolated RNA meant expressed TCRB transcripts were sequenced. The protocol was immunoSEQ multiplex PCR, while the TCRdb copy is restricted to in-frame clones and leaves out a portion. The sample consists of 350,000 to 450,000 clones, 11% to 15% of them appearing once. Sequencing input: naive CD4+ T cells from blood. The receptors derive from a man in his thirties or forties in good health.

This clone occurred a few times. The V gene is TRBV4-3, the J gene TRBJ2-2; D call uncertain. The CDR3 totals 13 residues. Trimming cost V 1 base and J 6 bases, with 6 bases left between them. Germline CDR1 and CDR2: LGHNA and YSLEER. CDR3 residues: CASSQVFSGELFF. CDR3 sequence (DNA): TGCGCCAGCAGCCAAGTATTCTCCGGGGAGCTGTTTTTT.

This sequence joins TRBV7-7 and TRBJ2-7; 8 bases map to TRBD2. Germline CDR1 is SSHAT and CDR2 is FNYEAQ (reference sequence). The CDR3 is 15 residues long. The CDR3 here is CASSLLSERECGQYV. CDR3 nucleotides: TGTGCTAGCAGCTTATTATCCGAGCGGGAGTGCGGGCAGTACGTC.

The chain uses TRBV7-6 and TRBJ2-7; TRBD1 is a possible D gene (6 bases). In germline, CDR1 is SGHVS, CDR2 FNYEAQ. Deletions cut 5 bases from V and 2 bases from J, with 16 bases between. CDR3 length equals 15 residues. Here the CDR3 DNA reads TGTGCCAGCAGCATACAGCCGGGACAACCCTACGAGCAGTACGTC. It specifies CASSIQPGQPYEQYV.